This T cell receptor beta chain was obtained from a study of CD8+CD57+ T cells in acquired aplastic anemia. Study-wide background: Across the sorted CD4+ and CD8+ cells, DNA amounts averaged 3.2 ug. Healthy donor sequencing depth: around 10 million CD4+, roughly 11 million CD8+ reads.

This CDR3 is 17 amino acids long. With 1 base clipped from V and 5 bases from J, the junction kept 9 bases outside the gene matches. CDR1 and CDR2 from the germline V gene are SGHTA and FQGNSA. Of note for this clonotype: The antigen remains undetermined.

Notes on the study in general: Patients and controls shared approximately 30 CD8+ CDR3 sequences, highly expressed in patients.

The study profiled TCR beta VDJ and CDR3 using genomic DNA as template. MiXCR, run by TCRdb on the reads, gives a single entry per CDR3 protein. Of about 210,000 distinct CDR3 sequences in the sample, approximately 60% were seen once. This chain links TRBV7-2 with TRBJ2-5; 11 bases are shared with TRBD2. This receptor was taken from a human donor in good health. Input material: sorted CD4+, CD8+, or CD8+CD57+ T cells (not recorded which) from PBMCs. The CDR3 loop reads CASSLVLAGGLGETQYF. The CDR3 DNA reads as TGTGCCAGCAGCTTAGTTCTAGCGGGGGGCTTGGGGGAGACCCAGTACTTC.